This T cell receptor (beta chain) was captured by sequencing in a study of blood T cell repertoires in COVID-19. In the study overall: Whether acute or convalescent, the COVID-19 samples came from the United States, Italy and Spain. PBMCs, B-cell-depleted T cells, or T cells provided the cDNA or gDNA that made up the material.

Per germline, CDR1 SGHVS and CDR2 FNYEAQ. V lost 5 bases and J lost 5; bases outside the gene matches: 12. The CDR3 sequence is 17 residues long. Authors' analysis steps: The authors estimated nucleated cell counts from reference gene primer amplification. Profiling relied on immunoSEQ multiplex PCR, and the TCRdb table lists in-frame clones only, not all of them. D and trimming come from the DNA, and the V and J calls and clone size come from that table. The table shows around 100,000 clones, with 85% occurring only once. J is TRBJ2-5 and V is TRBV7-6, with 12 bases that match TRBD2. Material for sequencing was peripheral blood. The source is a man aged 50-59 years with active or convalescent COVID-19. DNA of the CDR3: TGTGCCAGCAGCCCCCAACCTAGCGGGAGGGCCGGGGAGACCCAGTACTTC. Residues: CASSPQPSGRAGETQYF.